This entry describes one T cell receptor beta chain. No antigen is known for it. These data originate in a study of T cell responses to AZD1222 COVID-19 vaccine. Study conclusions and caveats: Unmutated variant regions reportedly attract nearly half of all spike-specific TCRs. Baseline serostatus was positive in only a handful of AZD1222 recipients. Mapped onto spike, vaccine-associated CD4 TCRs spanned it and were dominant at 160-218 and 743-854. The donor group comprised mostly white British people and more females; the analysis possibly underestimated clonal diversity.

CDR1 DFQATT and CDR2 SNEGSKA come from the germline V gene (reference sequence). This CDR3 is built from 15 residues. V lost 3 bases and J lost 1, with 13 bases in between. Produced via immunoSEQ multiplex PCR; TCRdb's table is partial and in-frame only. The table shows 150,000 to 200,000 clones, with approximately 90% occurring only once. This rearrangement joins TRBV20-1 to TRBJ1-3; no reliable D call. The sequence derives from an adult who received the AZD1222 COVID-19 vaccine. Sequenced material: peripheral blood, taken 28 days after the second AZD1222 dose. This chain's CDR3 is CSASAGPASGNTIYF. In nucleotides, the CDR3 is TGCAGTGCTAGTGCTGGGCCGGCGTCTGGAAACACCATATATTTT.